Listed below are T cell receptor beta chains from one sample, sequenced in a study of CD8 T cells in ankylosing spondylitis. TCRdb re-derived calls from the 5' RACE reads in MiXCR, one entry per CDR3 protein. Of 150,000 to 200,000 distinct CDR3 sequences listed, about a sixth are singletons. The source material was blood, either unsorted or a sorted T cell fraction (not recorded which). These receptors were collected from a male donor with ankylosing spondylitis or in good health (not recorded which). Both conserved end residues are part of each CDR3.

>TRBV19|TRBJ1-2
CASSTSRLSRYTF
>TRBV28|TRBJ2-5
CASSLGRSSGVRQETQYF
>TRBV4-1|TRBJ1-2
CASSRGQGSPHYGYTF
>TRBV4-2|TRBJ2-7
CASSQDRTYEQYF
>TRBV12-3/TRBV12-4|TRBJ2-7
CASSFEMLAGYTSYEQYF
>TRBV4-1|TRBJ1-2
CASSQGTENYGYTF
>TRBV5-1|TRBJ1-5
CASSGGPQQPQHF
>TRBV20-1|TRBJ2-1
CSARDQSHQFF
>TRBV28|TRBJ2-2
CASKPGPATGELFF
>TRBV6-4|TRBJ2-1
CASSPDLGSYNEQFF
>TRBV9|TRBJ2-7
CASSVDRVGYEQYF
>TRBV20-1|TRBJ1-5
CSAAGQGYSNQPQHF
>TRBV12-3/TRBV12-4|TRBJ2-1
CASMRMLEGEQFF
>TRBV7-2|TRBJ1-2
CASSLAHRGSYGYTF